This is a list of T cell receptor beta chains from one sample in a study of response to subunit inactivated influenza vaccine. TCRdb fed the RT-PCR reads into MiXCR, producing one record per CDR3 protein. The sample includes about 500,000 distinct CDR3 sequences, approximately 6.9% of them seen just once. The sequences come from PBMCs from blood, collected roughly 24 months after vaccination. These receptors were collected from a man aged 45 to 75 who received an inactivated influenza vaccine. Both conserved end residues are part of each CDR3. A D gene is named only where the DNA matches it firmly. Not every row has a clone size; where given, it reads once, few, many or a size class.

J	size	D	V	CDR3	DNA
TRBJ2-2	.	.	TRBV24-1	CATSDGGDRITGELFF	TGTGCCACCAGTGATGGGGGTGACCGAATCACCGGGGAGCTGTTTTTT
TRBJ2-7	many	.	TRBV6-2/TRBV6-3	CASSYLAGSYEQYF	TGTGCCAGCAGTTACCTTGCGGGGAGCTACGAGCAGTACTTC
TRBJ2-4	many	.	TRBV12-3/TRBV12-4	CASSPSLGVRAKNIQYF	TGTGCCAGCAGTCCCTCCTTGGGGGTACGGGCCAAAAACATTCAGTACTTC
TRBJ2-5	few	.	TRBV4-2	CASSQDWRGGYQETQYF	TGTGCCAGCAGCCAAGATTGGCGCGGGGGCTACCAAGAGACCCAGTACTTC
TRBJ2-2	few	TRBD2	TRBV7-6	CASSRRTSGSTGELFF	TGTGCCAGCAGCCGACGGACTAGCGGGAGCACCGGGGAGCTGTTTTTT
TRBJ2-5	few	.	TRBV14	CASSQGSGKETQYF	TGTGCCAGCAGCCAAGGTTCGGGGAAAGAGACCCAGTACTTC
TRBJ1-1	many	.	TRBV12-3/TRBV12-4	CASNLEGRGRGRDTEAFF	TGTGCCAGCAACCTAGAGGGTCGGGGCAGAGGGCGTGACACTGAAGCTTTCTTT
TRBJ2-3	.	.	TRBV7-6	CASSLGRGSADTQYF	TGTGCCAGCAGCTTAGGCCGGGGGAGCGCAGATACGCAGTATTTT
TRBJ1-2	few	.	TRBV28	CASSFDGYTF	TGTGCCAGCAGTTTCGACGGCTACACCTTC
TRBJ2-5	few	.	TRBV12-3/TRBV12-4	CASSFMKTQYF	TGTGCCAGCAGTTTTATGAAGACCCAGTACTTC
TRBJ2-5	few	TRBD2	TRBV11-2	CASSLRGGLAGAQETQYF	TGTGCCAGCAGCTTAAGGGGCGGACTAGCGGGAGCGCAAGAGACCCAGTACTTC
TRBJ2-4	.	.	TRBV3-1	CASSQLSTGFKNIQYF	TGTGCCAGCAGCCAACTTTCGACAGGATTCAAAAACATTCAGTACTTC
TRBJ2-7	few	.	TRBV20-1	CSARDETGRDEQYF	TGCAGTGCTAGAGATGAGACAGGTAGGGACGAGCAGTACTTC